Below are 16 T cell receptor beta chains sequenced from a single sample in a study of T cell responses to AZD1222 COVID-19 vaccine. The table came from immunoSEQ multiplex PCR; TCRdb's copy has only in-frame clones and leaves some out. The data hold 70,000 to 95,000 clones, with just over 90% observed a single time. Here the sequenced sample was peripheral blood, taken 28 days after the second AZD1222 dose. The receptors stem from an adult who received the AZD1222 COVID-19 vaccine.

The chain has TRBV6-5 and TRBJ1-3; no firm D call. This CDR3 spans 13 amino acids. CDR1 and CDR2 (germline): MNHEY, SVGAGI. Trimming pared 5 bases from V and 2 bases from J, leaving 7 bases between. Written as DNA, the CDR3 is TGTGCCAGCAGTACCCGGACTGGAAACACCATATATTTT. The encoded protein is CASSTRTGNTIYF.

CDR3 region: CASSPSRSGANVLTF. Here the CDR3 DNA reads TGTGCCAGCAGCCCGTCTCGCTCAGGGGCCAACGTCCTGACTTTC. The V and J genes are TRBV7-3 and TRBJ2-6; D is uncertain. CDR1 is SGHTA, CDR2 FQGTGA, per germline. V dropped 5 bases and J dropped 4 bases, with 12 bases sitting between them. The CDR3 runs 15 residues.

The V and J genes are TRBV7-3 and TRBJ1-1, with D possibly matching TRBD1 (5 bases). V lost 5 bases and J 3 bases, leaving 10 bases between the germline ends. CDR1 and CDR2 from the germline V gene are SGHTA and FQGTGA. The CDR3 is made up of 13 amino acids. CDR3 region: CASSTGGYTEAFF. The CDR3 nucleotides read TGTGCCAGCAGCACGGGGGGATACACTGAAGCTTTCTTT.

This chain uses TRBV20-1 with TRBJ1-2; 8 bases line up with TRBD1. V was clipped by 3 bases and J by 4 bases; unmatched bases: 10. Germline-derived CDR1 and CDR2 are DFQATT and SNEGSKA (reference sequence). The CDR3 contains 15 residues. In DNA form, the CDR3 reads TGCAGTGCTAGTCCGGGACAGGTTATCGGCTATGGCTACACCTTC. Translation: CSASPGQVIGYGYTF.

The genes are TRBV27 and TRBJ2-7, with 8 bases lining up with TRBD1. The CDR3 has 13 residues. Trimming removed 8 bases from V and 2 bases from J; junction bases left unmatched: 5. Germline V lookup: CDR1 MNHEY, CDR2 SMNVEV (reference sequence). CDR3 in DNA: TGTGCCAGCTGGGACAGGACTACCTACGAGCAGTACTTC. Its protein product is CASWDRTTYEQYF.

The chain combines TRBV19 with TRBJ1-1, with 9 nucleotides matching TRBD1. CDR1 is LNHDA, CDR2 SQIVND, per germline (reference sequence). The CDR3 length is 16 residues. V gave up 5 bases and J gave up 0 bases; unmatched junction bases: 7. The CDR3 is CASSPWTGDVNTEAFF. CDR3 sequence (DNA): TGTGCCAGTAGTCCTTGGACAGGGGATGTGAACACTGAAGCTTTCTTT.

V usage is TRBV29-1 and J usage is TRBJ2-1; D is possibly TRBD1 (6 bases). CDR3 length: 16 residues. V was cut by 4 bases and J by 2 bases, with 18 bases left in between. CDR1 is SQVTM, CDR2 ANQGSEA, per germline. The CDR3 bases are TGCAGCGTTGTAATACCGGGACACGGTCCCTACAATGAGCAGTTCTTC. Translation gives CSVVIPGHGPYNEQFF.

V is TRBV7-2 and J is TRBJ2-5; 13 positions match TRBD2. Germline V CDR1 and CDR2: SGHTA, FQGNSA. The CDR3 sequence is 17 residues long. The V and J ends lost 8 bases and 1 base, in that order; junction bases with no gene match: 10. Here the CDR3 DNA reads TGTGCCAGCGGCTCGTCCGGACTAGCGGGGGCCCAAGAGACCCAGTACTTC. This gives the protein CASGSSGLAGAQETQYF.

For this clone: The junction shows a germline mismatch at one end, possibly a read error. CDR3 bases: TGTGCCAGCAGCTTATCGGGTTACGGCAATCAGCCCCAGCATTTT. It specifies CASSLSGYGNQPQHF. The V and J genes are TRBV28 and TRBJ1-5, with no clear D. The CDR3 sequence is 15 residues long. Per germline, CDR1 MDHEN and CDR2 SYDVKM.

This clone was counted a single time. The genes are TRBV2 and TRBJ2-5; 8 positions agree with TRBD2. V dropped 10 bases and J dropped 5; count of bases not matched to a gene: 9. Germline values: CDR1 SNHLY, CDR2 FYNNEI. This CDR3 comprises 13 residues. DNA of the CDR3: TGTGCCACCCAGCGGGAGTTGAGGGAGACCCAGTACTTC. This sequence encodes CATQRELRETQYF.

This clone appeared a single time. The rearrangement links TRBV29-1 to TRBJ2-3; D tentatively reads TRBD1 or TRBD2 (5 bases each). This CDR3 has 12 amino acids. V was shortened by 4 bases and J by 6 bases, with 11 bases between the two germline ends. Germline values: CDR1 SQVTM, CDR2 ANQGSEA. CDR3 loop: CSVVGGRDTQYF. The CDR3 DNA reads TGCAGCGTTGTTGGGGGACGGGATACGCAGTATTTT.

This chain links TRBV3-1 (or the pseudogene TRBV3-2) with TRBJ2-7; 9 bases are shared with TRBD2. The junction had 1 base not matched to a gene; V was cut back by 1 base and J by 6 bases. The CDR3 has 13 residues. Germline V gene lookup returns CDR1 LGHDT and CDR2 YNNKEL (reference sequence). The CDR3 bases are TGTGCCAGCAGCCAAGCTAGCGGGGCCGAGCAGTACTTC. It yields the protein CASSQASGAEQYF.

The chain combines TRBV6-1 with TRBJ1-5; D call uncertain. The V end lost 3 bases, the J end lost 0 bases, and 18 bases lay between the germline ends. The CDR3 length is 18 residues. The germline CDR1 and CDR2 sequences are MNHNS and SASEGT. The CDR3 spells CASSDLGPWATSNQPQHF. CDR3 nucleotide sequence: TGTGCCAGCAGTGATCTTGGTCCCTGGGCAACTAGCAATCAGCCCCAGCATTTT.

V gene TRBV19 combines with J gene TRBJ1-6, with 9 nucleotides matching TRBD1. CDR1 is LNHDA, CDR2 SQIVND, per germline (reference sequence). V gave up 10 bases and J gave up 9 bases; unmatched junction bases: 7. The CDR3 sequence is 13 residues long. CDR3 protein: CATSTGGSSPLHF. CDR3 bases: TGTGCCACCAGTACAGGGGGCAGTTCACCCCTCCACTTT.

The table lists this clone with a count of one. The chain employs TRBV19 and TRBJ1-2, with D uncertain. Trimming cost V 6 bases and J 2 bases, with 16 bases left between them. The CDR3 totals 15 residues. Germline lookup yields CDR1 LNHDA and CDR2 SQIVND (reference sequence). The CDR3 reads CASRQKTGFNYGYTF. CDR3 DNA: TGTGCCAGTAGGCAGAAGACGGGATTCAACTATGGCTACACCTTC.

J is TRBJ1-5 and V is TRBV18; D perhaps matches TRBD1 (6 bases). Germline loops: CDR1 KGHSH, CDR2 LQKENI. The CDR3 spans 15 residues. Trimming left V 3 bases short and J 2 bases short, with 11 bases between. The CDR3 reads CASSPAGAGNQPQHF. The DNA for the CDR3 is TGTGCCAGCTCACCGGCGGGGGCGGGCAATCAGCCCCAGCATTTT.